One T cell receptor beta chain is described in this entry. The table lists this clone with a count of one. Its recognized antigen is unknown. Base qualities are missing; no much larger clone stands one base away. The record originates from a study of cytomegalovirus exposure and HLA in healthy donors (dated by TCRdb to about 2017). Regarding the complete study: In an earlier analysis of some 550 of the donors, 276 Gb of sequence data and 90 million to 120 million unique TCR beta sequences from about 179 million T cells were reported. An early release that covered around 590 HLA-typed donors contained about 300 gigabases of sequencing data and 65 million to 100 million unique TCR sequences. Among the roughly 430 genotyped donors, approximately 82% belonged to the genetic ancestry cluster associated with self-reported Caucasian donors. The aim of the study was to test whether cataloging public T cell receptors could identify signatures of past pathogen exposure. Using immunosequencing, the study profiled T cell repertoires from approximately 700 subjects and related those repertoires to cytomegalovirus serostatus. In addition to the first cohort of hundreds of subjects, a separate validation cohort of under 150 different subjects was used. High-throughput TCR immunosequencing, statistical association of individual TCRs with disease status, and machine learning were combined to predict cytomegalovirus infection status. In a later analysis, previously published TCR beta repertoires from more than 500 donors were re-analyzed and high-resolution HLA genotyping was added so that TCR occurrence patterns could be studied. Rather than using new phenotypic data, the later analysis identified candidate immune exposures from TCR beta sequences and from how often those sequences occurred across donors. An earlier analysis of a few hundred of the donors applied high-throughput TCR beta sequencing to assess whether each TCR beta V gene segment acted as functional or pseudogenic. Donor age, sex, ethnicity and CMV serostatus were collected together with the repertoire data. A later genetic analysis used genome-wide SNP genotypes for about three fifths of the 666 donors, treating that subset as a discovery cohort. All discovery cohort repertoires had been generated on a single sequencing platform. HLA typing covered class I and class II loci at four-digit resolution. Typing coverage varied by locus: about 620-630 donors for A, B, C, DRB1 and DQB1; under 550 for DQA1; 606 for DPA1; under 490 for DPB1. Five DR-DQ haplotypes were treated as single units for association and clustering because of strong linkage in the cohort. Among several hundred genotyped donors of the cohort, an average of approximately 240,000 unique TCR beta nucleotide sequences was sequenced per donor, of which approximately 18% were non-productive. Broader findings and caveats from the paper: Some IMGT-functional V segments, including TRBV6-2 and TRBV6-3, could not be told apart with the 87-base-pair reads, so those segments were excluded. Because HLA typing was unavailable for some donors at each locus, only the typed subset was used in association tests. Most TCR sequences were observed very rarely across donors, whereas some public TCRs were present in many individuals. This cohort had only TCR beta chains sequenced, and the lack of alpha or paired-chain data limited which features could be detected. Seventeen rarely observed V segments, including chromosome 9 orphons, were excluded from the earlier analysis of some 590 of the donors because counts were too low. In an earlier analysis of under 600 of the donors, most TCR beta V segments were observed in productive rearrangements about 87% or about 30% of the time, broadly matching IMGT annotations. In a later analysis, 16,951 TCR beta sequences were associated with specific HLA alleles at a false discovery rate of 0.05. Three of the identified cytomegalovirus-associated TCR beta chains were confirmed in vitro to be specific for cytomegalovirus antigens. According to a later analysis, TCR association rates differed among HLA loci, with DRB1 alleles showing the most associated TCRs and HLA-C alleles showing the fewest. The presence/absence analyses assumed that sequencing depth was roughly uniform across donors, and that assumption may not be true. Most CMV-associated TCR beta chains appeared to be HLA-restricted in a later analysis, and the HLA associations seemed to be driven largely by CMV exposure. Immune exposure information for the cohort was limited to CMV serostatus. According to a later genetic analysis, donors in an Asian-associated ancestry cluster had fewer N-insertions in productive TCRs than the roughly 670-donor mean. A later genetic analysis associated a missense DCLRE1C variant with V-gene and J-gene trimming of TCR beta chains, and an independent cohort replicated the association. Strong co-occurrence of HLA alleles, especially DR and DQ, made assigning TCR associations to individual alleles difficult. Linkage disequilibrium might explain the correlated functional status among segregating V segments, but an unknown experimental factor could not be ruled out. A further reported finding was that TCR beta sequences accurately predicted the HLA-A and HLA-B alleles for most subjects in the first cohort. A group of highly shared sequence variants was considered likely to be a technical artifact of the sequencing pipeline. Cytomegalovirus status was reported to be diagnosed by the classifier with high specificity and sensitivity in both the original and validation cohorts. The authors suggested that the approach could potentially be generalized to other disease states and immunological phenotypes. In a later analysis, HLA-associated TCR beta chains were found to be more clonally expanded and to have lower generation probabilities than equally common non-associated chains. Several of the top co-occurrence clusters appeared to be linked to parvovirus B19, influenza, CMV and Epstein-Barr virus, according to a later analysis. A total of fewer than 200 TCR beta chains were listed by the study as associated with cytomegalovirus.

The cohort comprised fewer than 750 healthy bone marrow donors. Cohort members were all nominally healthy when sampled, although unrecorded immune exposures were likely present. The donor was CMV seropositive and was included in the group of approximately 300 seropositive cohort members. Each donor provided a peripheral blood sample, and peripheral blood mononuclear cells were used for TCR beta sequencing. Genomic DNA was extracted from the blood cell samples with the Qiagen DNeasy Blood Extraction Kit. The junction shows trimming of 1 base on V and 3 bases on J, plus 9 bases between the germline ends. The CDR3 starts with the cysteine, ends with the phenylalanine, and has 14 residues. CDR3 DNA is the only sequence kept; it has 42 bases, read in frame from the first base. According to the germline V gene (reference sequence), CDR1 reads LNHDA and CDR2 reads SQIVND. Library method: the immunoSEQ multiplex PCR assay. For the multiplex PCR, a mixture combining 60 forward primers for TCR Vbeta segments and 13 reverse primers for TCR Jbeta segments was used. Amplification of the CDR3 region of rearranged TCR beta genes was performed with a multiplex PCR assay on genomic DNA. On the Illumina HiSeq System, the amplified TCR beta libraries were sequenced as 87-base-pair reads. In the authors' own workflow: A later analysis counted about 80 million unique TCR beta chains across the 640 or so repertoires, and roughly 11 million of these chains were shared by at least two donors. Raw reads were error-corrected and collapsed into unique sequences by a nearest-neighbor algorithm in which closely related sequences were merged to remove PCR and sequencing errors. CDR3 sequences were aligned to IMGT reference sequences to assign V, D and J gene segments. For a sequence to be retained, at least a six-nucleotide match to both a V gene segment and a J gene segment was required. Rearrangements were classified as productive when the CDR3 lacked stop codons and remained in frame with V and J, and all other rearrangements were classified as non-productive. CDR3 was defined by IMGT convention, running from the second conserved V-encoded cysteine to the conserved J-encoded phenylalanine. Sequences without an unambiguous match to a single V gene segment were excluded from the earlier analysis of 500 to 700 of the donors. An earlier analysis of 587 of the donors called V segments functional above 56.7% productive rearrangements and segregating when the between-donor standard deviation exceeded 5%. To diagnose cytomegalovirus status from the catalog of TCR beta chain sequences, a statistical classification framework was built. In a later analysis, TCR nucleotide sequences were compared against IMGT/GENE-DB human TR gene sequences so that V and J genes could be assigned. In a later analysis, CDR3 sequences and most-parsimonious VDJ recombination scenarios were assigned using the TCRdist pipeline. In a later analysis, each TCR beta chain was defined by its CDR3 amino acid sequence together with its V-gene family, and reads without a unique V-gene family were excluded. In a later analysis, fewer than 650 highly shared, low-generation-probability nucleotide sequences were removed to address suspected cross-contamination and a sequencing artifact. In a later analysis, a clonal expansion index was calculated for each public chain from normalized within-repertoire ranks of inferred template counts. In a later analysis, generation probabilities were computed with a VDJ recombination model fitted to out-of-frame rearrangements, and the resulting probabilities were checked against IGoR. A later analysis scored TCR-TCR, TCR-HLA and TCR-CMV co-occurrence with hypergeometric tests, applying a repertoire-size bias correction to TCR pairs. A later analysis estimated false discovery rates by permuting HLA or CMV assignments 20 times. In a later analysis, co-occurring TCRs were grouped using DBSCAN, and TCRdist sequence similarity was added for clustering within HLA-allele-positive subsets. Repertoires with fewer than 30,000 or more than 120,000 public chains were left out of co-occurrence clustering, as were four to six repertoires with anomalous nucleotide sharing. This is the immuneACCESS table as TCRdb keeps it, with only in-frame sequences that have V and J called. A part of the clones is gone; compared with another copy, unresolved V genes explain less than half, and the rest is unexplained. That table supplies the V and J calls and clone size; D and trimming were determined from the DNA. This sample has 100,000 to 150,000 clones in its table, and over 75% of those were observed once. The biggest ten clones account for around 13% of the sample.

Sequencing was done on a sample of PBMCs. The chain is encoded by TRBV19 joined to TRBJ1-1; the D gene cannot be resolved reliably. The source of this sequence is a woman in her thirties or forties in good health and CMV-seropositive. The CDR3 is CASSIGGTHTEAFF. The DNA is TGTGCCAGTAGTATAGGCGGAACGCACACTGAAGCTTTCTTT.